This is a list of T cell receptor beta chains from one sample in a study of human versus mouse CDR3 diversity and MHC coevolution. Here immunoSEQ multiplex PCR was the method, and the copy in TCRdb shows in-frame clones only, minus some. The data show about 83,000 clones, around 90% seen once. Sequenced: naive CD4+ T cells from blood. The origin of the receptors is a person aged 30 to 69 in good health. Each CDR3 is given with its conserved first and last residue. D genes are given only for firm matches. The size field is filled for only some rows; it gives once, few, many or a size class.

V gene	J gene	clone size	D gene	CDR3 protein	CDR3 DNA
TRBV5-1	TRBJ2-7	.	.	CASSSLESGLREQYF	TGCGCCAGCAGCTCCCTCGAGAGCGGCCTTCGCGAGCAGTACTTC
TRBV6-6	TRBJ2-3	.	TRBD2	CASSFLAGAGTDTQYF	TGTGCCAGCAGTTTTCTAGCGGGAGCGGGCACAGATACGCAGTATTTT
TRBV10-3	TRBJ1-1	.	TRBD1	CAISAGQERHTEAFF	TGTGCCATCAGTGCTGGACAGGAAAGGCACACTGAAGCTTTCTTT
TRBV4-1	TRBJ1-1	.	TRBD1	CASSPERQGNTEAFF	TGCGCCAGCAGCCCGGAGAGACAGGGGAACACTGAAGCTTTCTTT
TRBV19	TRBJ2-1	.	TRBD2	CASSTGFGTIYNEQFF	TGTGCCAGTAGTACGGGGTTCGGGACTATCTACAATGAGCAGTTCTTC
TRBV7-7	TRBJ2-1	.	TRBD2	CASSKEGGNEQFF	TGTGCCAGCAGCAAAGAGGGAGGGAATGAGCAGTTCTTC
TRBV5-1	TRBJ2-5	once	TRBD2	CASSNSGGQETQYF	TGCGCCAGCAGCAATAGCGGGGGGCAAGAGACCCAGTACTTC
TRBV10-3	TRBJ2-1	.	.	CAISDGGSNEQFF	TGTGCCATCAGTGACGGCGGGTCCAATGAGCAGTTCTTC
TRBV9	TRBJ2-5	.	TRBD1	CASSVGDRLQETQYF	TGTGCCAGCAGCGTAGGGGACAGGCTACAAGAGACCCAGTACTTC
TRBV5-4	TRBJ2-3	.	.	CASSLATYTDTQYF	TGTGCCAGCTCGTTAGCGACCTACACAGATACGCAGTATTTT
TRBV7-9	TRBJ1-2	.	.	CASSAQVQNYGYTF	TGTGCCAGCAGCGCTCAGGTACAGAACTATGGCTACACCTTC
TRBV30	TRBJ1-1	.	.	CASPPGLNTEAFF	TGTGCCTCCCCCCCAGGGTTGAACACTGAAGCTTTCTTT
TRBV18	TRBJ1-6	.	TRBD1	CASSPGTGDSPLHF	TGTGCCAGCTCACCTGGGACAGGGGATTCACCCCTCCACTTT
TRBV29-1	TRBJ1-1	.	.	CSVETRPGLGNTEAFF	TGCAGCGTTGAGACGAGACCGGGGTTGGGGAACACTGAAGCTTTCTTT
TRBV21-1	TRBJ2-7	.	.	CASSKGTSGRYEQYF	TGTGCCAGCAGCAAGGGGACTAGCGGACGATACGAGCAGTACTTC